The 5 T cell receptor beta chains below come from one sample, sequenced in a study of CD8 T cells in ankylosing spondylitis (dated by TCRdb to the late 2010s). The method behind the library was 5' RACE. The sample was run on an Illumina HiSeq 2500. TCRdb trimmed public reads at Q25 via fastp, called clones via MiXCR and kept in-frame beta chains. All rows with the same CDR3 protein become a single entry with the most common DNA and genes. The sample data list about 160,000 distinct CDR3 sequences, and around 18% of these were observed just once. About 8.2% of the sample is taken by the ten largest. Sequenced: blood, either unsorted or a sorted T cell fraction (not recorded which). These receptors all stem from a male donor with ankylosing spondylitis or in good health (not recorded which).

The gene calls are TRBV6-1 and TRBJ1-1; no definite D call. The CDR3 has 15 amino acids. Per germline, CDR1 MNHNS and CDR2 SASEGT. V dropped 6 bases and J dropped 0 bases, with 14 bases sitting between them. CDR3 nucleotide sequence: TGTGCCAGCAGCCGGGGTTCGATCGTGAACACTGAAGCTTTCTTT. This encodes CASSRGSIVNTEAFF.

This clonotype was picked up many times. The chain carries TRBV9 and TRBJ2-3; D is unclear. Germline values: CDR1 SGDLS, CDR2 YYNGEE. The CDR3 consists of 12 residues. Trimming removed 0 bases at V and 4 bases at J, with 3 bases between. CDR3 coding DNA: TGTGCCAGCAGCGTAGCTTCAGATACGCAGTATTTT. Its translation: CASSVASDTQYF.

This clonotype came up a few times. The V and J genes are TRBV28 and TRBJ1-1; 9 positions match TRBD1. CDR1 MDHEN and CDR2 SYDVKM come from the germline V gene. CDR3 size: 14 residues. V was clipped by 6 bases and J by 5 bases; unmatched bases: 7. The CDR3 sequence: CASSTGGVWTEAFF. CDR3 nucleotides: TGTGCCAGCAGCACAGGGGGCGTTTGGACTGAAGCTTTCTTT. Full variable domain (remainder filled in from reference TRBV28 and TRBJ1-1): DVKVTQSSRYLVKRTGEKVFLECVQDMDHENMFWYRQDPGLGLRLIYFSYDVKMKEKGDIPEGYSVSREKKERFSLILESASTNQTSMYLCASSTGGVWTEAFFGQGTRLTVV.

CDR3 amino acids: CATSRDYRHYGYTF. DNA for the CDR3: TGTGCCACCAGCAGAGATTACAGACACTATGGCTACACCTTC. The gene calls are TRBV15 and TRBJ1-2; D unresolved. V was pared by 0 bases and J by 3 bases, with 8 bases between. The germline V gene encodes CDR1 LNHNV and CDR2 YYDKDF (reference sequence). CDR3 size: 14 residues.

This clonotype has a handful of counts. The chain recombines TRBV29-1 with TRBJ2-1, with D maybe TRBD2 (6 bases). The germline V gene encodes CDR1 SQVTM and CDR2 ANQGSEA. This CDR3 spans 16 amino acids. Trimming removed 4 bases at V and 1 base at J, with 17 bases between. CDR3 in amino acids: CSVGGSGLESYNEQFF. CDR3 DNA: TGCAGCGTTGGTGGTAGCGGCCTAGAGTCCTACAATGAGCAGTTCTTC.